The 26 T cell receptor beta chains presented below share a single source sample, sequenced in a study of graft-versus-host responses after intestinal transplantation. Produced via immunoSEQ multiplex PCR; TCRdb's table is partial and in-frame only. The repertoire holds 70,000 to 95,000 clones, with just under 95% as singletons. Antigen specificity for these receptors is unknown. Sequenced material: unstimulated CD8+ T cells sorted from spleen or lymph node cells, taken before transplant. The source is a human donor who was the organ donor for an intestinal transplant.

The V gene is TRBV7-9, the J gene TRBJ2-5; 11 nucleotides agree with TRBD1. The CDR3 runs 13 residues. Trimming took 5 bases from V and 12 from J; bases not matched to a gene: 8. Germline V CDR1 and CDR2: SEHNR, FQNEAQ (reference sequence). CDR3 DNA sequence: TGTGCCAGCAGCCCGGGACAGGGGGGACTGGAGTACTTC. Protein sequence: CASSPGQGGLEYF.

This CDR3 reads CASSAFPVPREDEQYF. The CDR3 DNA is TGCGCCAGCAGTGCCTTCCCTGTGCCTCGGGAAGACGAGCAGTACTTC. The chain joins TRBV10-1 to TRBJ2-7; perhaps TRBD2 as D (5 bases). Trimming shortened V by 4 bases and J by 5 bases, and 21 bases separated the two germline ends. CDR3 length: 16 residues. Germline V gene sequence: CDR1 WNHNN, CDR2 SYGVQD (reference sequence).

This clone was seen just once. The chain is built from TRBV7-3 and TRBJ2-7; 9 nucleotides agree with TRBD1. The CDR3 is 14 amino acids. The V and J ends lost 5 bases and 5 bases, in that order; junction bases with no gene match: 7. Germline V gene sequence: CDR1 SGHTA, CDR2 FQGTGA. CDR3 region: CASSPGQGDDEQYF. In DNA, the CDR3 is TGTGCCAGCAGCCCGGGACAGGGCGACGACGAGCAGTACTTC.

This clone was seen once. The chain couples TRBV2 to TRBJ2-5; D is unclear. The J call could be wrong; TRBJ2-7 is a better fit for the DNA end. The germline gives CDR1 SNHLY, CDR2 FYNNEI. CDR3 length: 14 residues. The CDR3, as DNA: TGTGCCAGCAGTGAAGCGCCTCTCACCTACGAGCAGTACTTC. Translation gives CASSEAPLTYEQYF.

CDR3 loop: CASSWGQNTEAFF. The CDR3 coding sequence is TGTGCCAGCTCGTGGGGACAAAACACTGAAGCTTTCTTT. This chain connects TRBV7-9 to TRBJ1-1; possible D gene TRBD1, 6 bases. Germline-derived CDR1 and CDR2 are SEHNR and FQNEAQ (reference sequence). Trimming stripped 8 bases from V and 2 bases from J, with 12 bases between. CDR3 size: 13 residues.

V and J are TRBV7-9 and TRBJ2-2; D might be TRBD1 (5 bases). Germline loops: CDR1 SEHNR, CDR2 FQNEAQ (reference sequence). This CDR3 comprises 17 residues. The V end was cut by 4 bases, the J end by 4 bases, with 19 bases between. CDR3 sequence (DNA): TGTGCCAGCAGCTCCTGGGGCTTACCCCCCCTCACCGGGGAGCTGTTTTTT. This gives the protein CASSSWGLPPLTGELFF.

The chain has TRBV28 and TRBJ1-5, with 10 bases that match TRBD1. With V trimmed by 4 bases and J by 5 bases, 11 bases remained unmatched. CDR1 is MDHEN and CDR2 is SYDVKM in the germline V gene. This CDR3 is 17 amino acids long. CDR3 protein: CASSYLLGQGVHQPQHF. The DNA for the CDR3 is TGTGCCAGCAGTTACCTATTAGGACAGGGGGTCCATCAGCCCCAGCATTTT. Drawing the rest from reference TRBV28 and TRBJ1-5, the complete variable domain is DVKVTQSSRYLVKRTGEKVFLECVQDMDHENMFWYRQDPGLGLRLIYFSYDVKMKEKGDIPEGYSVSREKKERFSLILESASTNQTSMYLCASSYLLGQGVHQPQHFGDGTRLSIL.

The chain employs TRBV11-3 and TRBJ2-3; 10 positions match TRBD2. The length of the CDR3 is 16 residues. Unmatched junction bases numbered 8, after V lost 4 bases and J lost 4 bases. CDR1 is SGHNT, CDR2 YENEEA, per germline. CDR3 DNA sequence: TGTGCCAGCAGCTCTCGTCTAGCGGGAGTGGCAGATACGCAGTATTTT. It is translated as CASSSRLAGVADTQYF. The full variable domain, with the rest looked up from reference TRBV11-3 and TRBJ2-3, is EAGVVQSPRYKIIEKKQPVAFWCNPISGHNTLYWYLQNLGQGPELLIRYENEEAVDDSQLPKDRFSAERLKGVDSTLKIQPAELGDSAVYLCASSSRLAGVADTQYFGPGTRLTVL.

Concerning this clone: Within the sample, other DNA sequences also encode this same CDR3. The V and J genes are TRBV4-1 and TRBJ2-7, with D possibly matching TRBD2 (5 bases). With 1 base removed from V and 7 bases from J, the gap between germline ends came to 14 bases. This CDR3 comprises 14 residues. Germline CDR1 reads MGHRA; CDR2 reads YSYEKL. This chain's CDR3 is CASSQASLGSEQYF. The DNA for the CDR3 is TGCGCCAGCAGCCAAGCTTCTTTGGGGAGTGAGCAGTACTTC.

The chain links TRBV5-1 to TRBJ1-1; D call uncertain. CDR3 length equals 13 residues. The germline V gene encodes CDR1 SGHRS and CDR2 YFSETQ. The V and J ends lost 0 bases and 4 bases respectively, with 7 bases between them. CDR3 sequence reads: CASSLDTPTEAFF. The CDR3 DNA reads as TGCGCCAGCAGCTTGGATACACCCACTGAAGCTTTCTTT. Full variable domain (remainder filled in from reference TRBV5-1 and TRBJ1-1): KAGVTQTPRYLIKTRGQQVTLSCSPISGHRSVSWYQQTPGQGLQFLFEYFSETQRNKGNFPGRFSGRQFSNSRSEMNVSTLELGDSALYLCASSLDTPTEAFFGQGTRLTVV.

The chain recombines TRBV5-8 with TRBJ2-1; 8 bases agree with TRBD2. CDR3 size: 15 residues. The germline V gene has CDR1 SGHTS and CDR2 YDEGEE. V lost 2 bases, J lost 4 bases, and 5 bases stayed unmatched. Here the CDR3 reads CASSFPSGRYNEQFF. The CDR3 DNA is TGTGCCAGCAGCTTCCCTAGCGGGCGATACAATGAGCAGTTCTTC.

The genes are TRBV2 and TRBJ2-7, with a weak D call TRBD2 (6 bases). CDR1 SNHLY and CDR2 FYNNEI come from the germline V gene. Trimming removed 5 bases from V and 0 bases from J, with 8 bases in between. The CDR3 is 13 amino acids. CDR3 protein: CASSPTSSYEQYF. The CDR3 nucleotides read TGTGCCAGCAGTCCGACTAGCTCCTACGAGCAGTACTTC.

J is TRBJ2-1 and V is TRBV7-9; 9 nucleotides match TRBD1. Per the germline V gene, CDR1 is SEHNR and CDR2 is FQNEAQ (reference sequence). This CDR3 comprises 15 residues. V lost 2 bases and J lost 3; bases outside the gene matches: 2. The CDR3 sequence: CASSLWGQGYNEQFF. CDR3 nucleotide sequence: TGTGCCAGCAGCTTATGGGGACAGGGCTACAATGAGCAGTTCTTC. The whole variable domain, remainder taken from reference TRBV7-9 and TRBJ2-1, is DTGVSQNPRHKITKRGQNVTFRCDPISEHNRLYWYRQTLGQGPEFLTYFQNEAQLEKSRLLSDRFSAERPKGSFSTLEIQRTEQGDSAMYLCASSLWGQGYNEQFFGPGTRLTVL.

This clone was counted a single time. The V call is TRBV27, the J call TRBJ2-2; D remains unclear. This CDR3 is built from 15 residues. V was trimmed by 3 bases and J by 1 base, leaving 9 bases between them. In germline, CDR1 is MNHEY, CDR2 SMNVEV (reference sequence). CDR3 loop: CASSFLKMNTGELFF. CDR3 in DNA: TGTGCCAGCAGTTTCCTAAAGATGAACACCGGGGAGCTGTTTTTT.

V and J are TRBV7-6 and TRBJ2-2, with TRBD2 as a possible D gene (7 bases). V was shortened by 1 base and J by 10 bases, with 16 bases between the two germline ends. Germline CDR1 reads SGHVS; CDR2 reads FNYEAQ. This CDR3 is built from 15 residues. The CDR3 DNA reads as TGTGCCAGCAGCTTAGGACGGGGGGCCGGACAGGAGCTGTTTTTT. It yields the protein CASSLGRGAGQELFF.

The chain uses TRBV5-6 and TRBJ1-1; D is unclear. Germline-derived CDR1 and CDR2 are SGHDT and YYEEEE. Trimming shortened V by 5 bases and J by 6 bases, and 14 bases separated the two germline ends. This CDR3 is built from 13 residues. The CDR3 sequence is CASSVGGHAEAFF. The CDR3 DNA sequence: TGTGCCAGCAGTGTTGGAGGGCACGCTGAAGCTTTCTTT.

This clone was counted once. The V gene is TRBV30, the J gene TRBJ1-5; 8 bases fit TRBD1. Germline assignment: CDR1 GTSNPN and CDR2 SVGIG (reference sequence). The CDR3 sequence is 16 residues long. J lost 1 base, V lost 1 base, and 6 bases had no gene match. CDR3 nucleotides: TGTGCCTGGAGTGACAGGGGGAGTATAAGCAATCAGCCCCAGCATTTT. Translated: CAWSDRGSISNQPQHF.

The J gene is TRBJ1-1, the V gene TRBV5-5, with D maybe TRBD1 (5 bases). Germline V gene lookup returns CDR1 SGHKS and CDR2 YYEKEE (reference sequence). This CDR3 has 13 residues. The V and J ends lost 1 base and 5 bases respectively, with 9 bases between them. In DNA, the CDR3 is TGTGCCAGCAGCTTGTATAGGGGAACTGAAGCTTTCTTT. This gives the protein CASSLYRGTEAFF.

The chain couples TRBV6-5 to TRBJ1-1, with TRBD1 as a possible D gene (5 bases). V gave up 4 bases and J gave up 5 bases, with 14 bases separating them. Per germline, CDR1 MNHEY and CDR2 SVGAGI. The CDR3 contains 14 residues. The CDR3 sequence: CASSWGVPQTEAFF. The CDR3 DNA follows: TGTGCCAGCAGTTGGGGGGTACCGCAAACTGAAGCTTTCTTT.

Details on this clone: The conserved phenylalanine or tryptophan is not found at the CDR3 terminus, so this likely reflects a read error. No DNA is shown, since the ends of the CDR3 on it are uncertain; the CDR3 is the one TCRdb lists. V and J are TRBV20-1 and TRBJ1-2; TRBD1, the D gene given by the table, was not confirmed from the DNA. Both ends counted, the CDR3 spans 10 residues. CDR1 DFQATT and CDR2 SNEGSKA come from the germline V gene (reference sequence). CDR3: CSASGVDSVI.

This chain links TRBV13 with TRBJ2-1; 14 nucleotides line up with TRBD2. This CDR3 is 17 amino acids long. V gave up 5 bases and J gave up 5 bases; unmatched junction bases: 8. Germline loops: CDR1 PRHDT, CDR2 FYEKMQ (reference sequence). The CDR3, as DNA: TGTGCCAGCAGCCCACGACTAGCGGGGGGGCCGGACAATGAGCAGTTCTTC. It specifies CASSPRLAGGPDNEQFF.

This chain uses TRBV5-5 with TRBJ2-7; D is unresolved. Trimming removed 4 bases from V and 6 bases from J, with 14 bases in between. The CDR3 contains 13 residues. Per germline, CDR1 SGHKS and CDR2 YYEKEE (reference sequence). The chain's CDR3 is CASSTVTSLEQYF. The CDR3 nucleotides read TGTGCCAGCAGCACCGTCACTTCCCTCGAGCAGTACTTC.

This chain joins TRBV5-1 and TRBJ2-7, with D perhaps matching TRBD2 (6 bases). V gave up 1 base and J gave up 6 bases, with 14 bases separating them. The CDR3 is 14 amino acids. Germline CDR1 reads SGHRS; CDR2 reads YFSETQ. The DNA of the CDR3 is TGCGCCAGCAGCTTGACCGGGACGGGAGTCGAGCAGTACTTC. Its translation: CASSLTGTGVEQYF.

The genes are TRBV27 and TRBJ2-1; D uncertain. The CDR3 is made up of 16 amino acids. Germline CDR1 reads MNHEY; CDR2 reads SMNVEV (reference sequence). The V and J ends lost 3 bases and 8 bases respectively, with 20 bases between them. The CDR3 DNA is TGTGCCAGCAGTTTTCTTCGGCGACAACTCGTGGATGAGCAGTTCTTC. Its translation: CASSFLRRQLVDEQFF.

J is TRBJ1-2 and V is TRBV15; D unresolved. CDR1 LNHNV and CDR2 YYDKDF come from the germline V gene (reference sequence). The CDR3 has 12 amino acids. The ends were cut back, 3 bases at V and 8 bases at J, with 10 bases in the middle. As DNA, the CDR3 is TGTGCCACCAGCAGCGGGTACGACGGCTACACCTTC. This sequence encodes CATSSGYDGYTF.

This sequence joins TRBV4-3 and TRBJ2-7; 8 bases map to TRBD1. The CDR3 is 13 amino acids. Trimming removed 5 bases from V and 7 bases from J; junction bases left unmatched: 7. The germline V gene encodes CDR1 LGHNA and CDR2 YSLEER. CDR3 region: CASSYQGAGEQYF. The CDR3 nucleotides are TGCGCCAGCAGCTACCAGGGGGCGGGGGAGCAGTACTTC.